These 4 T cell receptor beta chains were all obtained from the same sample, sequenced in a study of shared clonotypes between healthy human individuals. TCRdb's copy holds only in-frame clones and misses some; the assay was immunoSEQ multiplex PCR. The data hold about 1.1 million clones, with approximately 80% observed a single time. Input material: memory CD4+ T cells from PBMCs. Regarding subset: CD45RA-negative fraction. These TCRs come from a man in his late teens or twenties in good health. Some clones in this sample may be carry-over from other donors' samples.

The chain joins TRBV7-3 to TRBJ2-3; 12 bases agree with TRBD2. Germline values: CDR1 SGHTA, CDR2 FQGTGA. V lost 2 bases and J lost 6; bases outside the gene matches: 3. CDR3 length equals 15 residues. The CDR3 here is CASSLQGLAGDTQYF. The CDR3 nucleotides are TGTGCCAGCAGCTTACAGGGACTAGCGGGTGATACGCAGTATTTT.

The chain carries TRBV9 and TRBJ1-2; 7 nucleotides line up with TRBD1. With 4 bases clipped from V and 10 bases from J, the junction kept 10 bases outside the gene matches. The germline V gene has CDR1 SGDLS and CDR2 YYNGEE. This CDR3 has 13 amino acids. Written as DNA, the CDR3 is TGTGCCAGCAGCCCCCAAGGGGGCCGGGACTACACCTTC. This translates into CASSPQGGRDYTF.

The rearrangement uses TRBV30 and TRBJ2-2, with TRBD1 matching 8 bases. CDR3 length: 19 amino acids. V gave up 2 bases and J gave up 2 bases; unmatched junction bases: 16. Germline lookup yields CDR1 GTSNPN and CDR2 SVGIG (reference sequence). CDR3 residues: CAWSPFRDRITPNTGELFF. The CDR3 DNA follows: TGTGCCTGGAGTCCATTCCGGGACAGGATTACTCCCAACACCGGGGAGCTGTTTTTT.

The chain joins TRBV19 to TRBJ1-1; D unresolved. In germline, CDR1 is LNHDA, CDR2 SQIVND (reference sequence). This CDR3 has 13 amino acids. Trimming removed 7 bases at V and 1 base at J, with 10 bases between. The CDR3 reads CASNLDTNTEAFF. The CDR3 bases are TGTGCCAGTAATCTAGACACGAACACTGAAGCTTTCTTT.